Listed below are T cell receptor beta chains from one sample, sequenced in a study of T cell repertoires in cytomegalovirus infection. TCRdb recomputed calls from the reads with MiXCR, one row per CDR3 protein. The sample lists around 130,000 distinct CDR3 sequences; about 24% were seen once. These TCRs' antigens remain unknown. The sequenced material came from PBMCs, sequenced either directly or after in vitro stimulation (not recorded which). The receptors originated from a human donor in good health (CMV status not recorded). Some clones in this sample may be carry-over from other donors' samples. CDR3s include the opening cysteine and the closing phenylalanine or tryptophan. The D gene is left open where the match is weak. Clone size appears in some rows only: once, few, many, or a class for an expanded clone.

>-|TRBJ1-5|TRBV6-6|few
CASSYSVAVSPPQHF
TGTGCCAGCAGTTACTCGGTGGCAGTTTCTCCACCCCAGCATTTT
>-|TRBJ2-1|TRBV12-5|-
CASGTGGGNNEQFF
TGTGCTAGTGGTACAGGCGGCGGGAACAATGAGCAGTTCTTC
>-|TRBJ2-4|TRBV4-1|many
CASSQEHGGGIQYF
TGCGCCAGCAGCCAAGAACATGGTGGGGGCATTCAGTACTTC
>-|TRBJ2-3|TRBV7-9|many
CASSLSYGEQDTQYF
TGTGCCAGCAGCTTAAGTTATGGGGAGCAAGATACGCAGTATTTT
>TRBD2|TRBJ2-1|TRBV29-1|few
CSVDPSGRAGEQFF
TGCAGCGTTGACCCTAGCGGGAGGGCGGGTGAGCAGTTCTTC
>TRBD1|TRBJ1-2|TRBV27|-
CASSSPRTGNHGYTF
TGTGCCAGCAGTTCACCTCGGACAGGGAACCATGGCTACACCTTC
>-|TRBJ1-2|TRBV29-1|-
CSVQRANYGYTF
TGCAGCGTTCAGCGAGCCAACTATGGCTACACCTTC
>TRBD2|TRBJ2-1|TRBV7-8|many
CASSPVAGGEQFF
TGTGCCAGCAGCCCTGTAGCGGGAGGTGAGCAGTTCTTC
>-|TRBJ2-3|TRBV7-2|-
CASSLEGGITDTQYF
TGTGCCAGCAGCTTAGAGGGGGGGATCACGGATACGCAGTATTTT
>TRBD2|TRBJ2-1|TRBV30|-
CAWRLAGPYNEQFF
TGTGCCTGGAGGTTAGCGGGACCCTACAATGAGCAGTTCTTC
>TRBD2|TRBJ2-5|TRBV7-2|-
CASSSRLAEVETQYF
TGTGCCAGCAGCTCCCGACTAGCGGAGGTGGAGACCCAGTACTTC
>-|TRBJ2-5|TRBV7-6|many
CASSLVGDETQYF
TGTGCCAGCAGCTTAGTGGGGGACGAGACCCAGTACTTC
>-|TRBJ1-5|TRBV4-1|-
CASSQELGGGQPQHF
TGCGCCAGCAGCCAAGAATTGGGGGGTGGTCAGCCCCAGCATTTT
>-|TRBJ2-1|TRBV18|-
CASSPPSGPGEQFF
TGTGCCAGCTCACCACCCTCAGGGCCGGGGGAGCAGTTCTTC
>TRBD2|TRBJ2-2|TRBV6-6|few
CASKETSGNGELFF
TGTGCCAGCAAGGAGACTAGCGGGAATGGGGAGCTGTTTTTT
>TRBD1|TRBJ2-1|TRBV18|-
CASSPLDRGQQFF
TGTGCCAGCTCACCACTCGACAGGGGTCAGCAGTTCTTC
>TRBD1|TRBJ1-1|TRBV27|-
CASSFRGSIEAFF
TGTGCCAGCAGTTTCAGGGGGTCTATTGAAGCTTTCTTT
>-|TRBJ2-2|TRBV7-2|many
CASSLDPGRNTGELFF
TGTGCCAGCAGCTTAGACCCGGGACGAAACACCGGGGAGCTGTTTTTT
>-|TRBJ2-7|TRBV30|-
CAWSALRGEQYF
TGTGCCTGGAGTGCTCTCCGGGGCGAGCAGTACTTC
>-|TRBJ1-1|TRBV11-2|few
CASSFYGARGEAFF
TGTGCCAGCAGCTTCTACGGGGCGAGGGGTGAAGCTTTCTTT
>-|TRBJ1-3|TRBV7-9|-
CASSLLVDTIYF
TGTGCCAGCAGCTTGCTAGTGGACACCATATATTTT
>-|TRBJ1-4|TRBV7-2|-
CASSLEGLANEKLFF
TGTGCCAGCAGCTTAGAGGGATTGGCTAATGAAAAACTGTTTTTT